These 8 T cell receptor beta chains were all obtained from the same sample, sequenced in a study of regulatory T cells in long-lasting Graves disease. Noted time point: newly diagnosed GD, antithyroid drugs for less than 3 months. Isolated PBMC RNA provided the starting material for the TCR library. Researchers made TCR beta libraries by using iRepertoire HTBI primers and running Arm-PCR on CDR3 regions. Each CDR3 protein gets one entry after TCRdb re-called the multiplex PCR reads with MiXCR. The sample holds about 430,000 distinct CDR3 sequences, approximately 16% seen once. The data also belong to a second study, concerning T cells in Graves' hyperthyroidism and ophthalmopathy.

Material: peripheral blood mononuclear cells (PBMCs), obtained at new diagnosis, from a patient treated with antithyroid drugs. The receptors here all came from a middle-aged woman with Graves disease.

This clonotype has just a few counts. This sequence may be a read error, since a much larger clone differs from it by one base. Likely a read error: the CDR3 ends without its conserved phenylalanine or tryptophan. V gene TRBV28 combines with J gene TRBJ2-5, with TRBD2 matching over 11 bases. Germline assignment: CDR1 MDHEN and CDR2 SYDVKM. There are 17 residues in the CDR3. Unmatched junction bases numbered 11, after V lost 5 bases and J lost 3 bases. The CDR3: CASSGPSGRPPEETQYS. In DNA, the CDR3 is TGTGCCAGCAGTGGCCCTAGCGGGAGGCCCCCGGAAGAGACCCAGTACTCC.

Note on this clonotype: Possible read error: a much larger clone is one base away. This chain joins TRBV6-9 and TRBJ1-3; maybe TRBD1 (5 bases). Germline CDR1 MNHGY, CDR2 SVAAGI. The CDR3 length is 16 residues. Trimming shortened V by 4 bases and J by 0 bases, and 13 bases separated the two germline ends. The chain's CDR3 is CASSSTGHSSGNTIYF. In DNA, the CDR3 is TGTGCCAGCAGTTCCACAGGACACTCCTCTGGAAACACCATATATTTT.

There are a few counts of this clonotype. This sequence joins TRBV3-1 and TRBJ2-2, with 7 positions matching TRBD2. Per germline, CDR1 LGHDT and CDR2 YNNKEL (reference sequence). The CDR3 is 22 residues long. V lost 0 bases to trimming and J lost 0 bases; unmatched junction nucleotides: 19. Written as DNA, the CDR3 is TGTGCCAGCAGCCAAGAAATGGGGCTAGCGGCAACCTCATTACCGAACACCGGGGAGCTGTTTTTT. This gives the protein CASSQEMGLAATSLPNTGELFF.

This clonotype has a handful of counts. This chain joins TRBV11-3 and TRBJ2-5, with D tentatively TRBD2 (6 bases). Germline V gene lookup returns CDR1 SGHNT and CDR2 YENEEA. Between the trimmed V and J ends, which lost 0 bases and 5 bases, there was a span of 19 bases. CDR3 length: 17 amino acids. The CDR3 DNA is TGTGCCAGCAGCTTAGATCTACAGGCGGGGCTCGGGGAGACCCAGTACTTC. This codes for CASSLDLQAGLGETQYF.

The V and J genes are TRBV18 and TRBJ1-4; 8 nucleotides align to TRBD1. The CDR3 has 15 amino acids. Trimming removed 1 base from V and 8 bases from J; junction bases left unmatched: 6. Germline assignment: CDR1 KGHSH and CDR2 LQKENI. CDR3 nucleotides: TGTGCCAGCTCACCACAGACAGGGGTGGACGAAAAACTGTTTTTT. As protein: CASSPQTGVDEKLFF.

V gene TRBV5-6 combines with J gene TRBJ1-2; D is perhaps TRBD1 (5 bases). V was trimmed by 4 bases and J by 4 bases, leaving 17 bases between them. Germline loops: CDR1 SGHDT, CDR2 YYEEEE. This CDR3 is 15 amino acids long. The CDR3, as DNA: TGTGCCAGCAGCGGCACCGGGACCCTCATCTATGGCTACACCTTC. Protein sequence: CASSGTGTLIYGYTF.

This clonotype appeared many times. CDR3 residues: CASSSGTGETQYF. The CDR3 region has the DNA TGTGCCAGCAGCTCCGGGACAGGCGAGACCCAGTACTTC. The chain couples TRBV3-1 to TRBJ2-5; 8 bases fit TRBD1. V shed 5 bases, J shed 5 bases, and the junction held 4 bases outside the gene matches. The CDR3 length is 13 residues. The germline gives CDR1 LGHDT, CDR2 YNNKEL (reference sequence).

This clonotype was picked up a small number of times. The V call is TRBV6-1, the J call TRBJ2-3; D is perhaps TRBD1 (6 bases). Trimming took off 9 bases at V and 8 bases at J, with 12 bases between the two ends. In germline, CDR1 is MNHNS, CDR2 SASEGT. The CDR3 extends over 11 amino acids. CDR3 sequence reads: CASTTGLTQYF. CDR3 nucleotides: TGTGCCAGTACTACAGGGCTTACGCAGTATTTT.